One and the same sample provided the 10 T cell receptor beta chains below, sequenced in a study of post-analysis software for immune sequencing data. These TCRs' antigens remain unknown. Study findings and constraints: Among several TRBV segments more frequent in patients than controls were TRBV5-6, TRBV5-1 and TRBV20-1.

Unique-molecular-identifier-tagged TCR beta cDNA libraries were used. MiXCR, run by TCRdb on the PCR reads, gives a single entry per CDR3 protein. The sample holds 820,000 or so distinct CDR3 sequences, around 50% seen once. What was sequenced was blood. These receptors came from a girl aged 5 to 17 with multiple sclerosis.

The genes are TRBV5-1 and TRBJ2-1, with D hard to call. V lost 3 bases and J 6 bases, leaving 13 bases between the germline ends. This CDR3 is built from 14 residues. Germline V gives CDR1 SGHRS, CDR2 YFSETQ. The CDR3 protein is CASSSAGVANEQFF. The CDR3 DNA reads as TGCGCCAGCAGCTCCGCCGGTGTAGCCAATGAGCAGTTCTTC.

This chain joins TRBV5-1 and TRBJ1-2, with unresolved D. CDR3 length: 13 residues. Germline CDR1 and CDR2: SGHRS and YFSETQ. V was clipped by 3 bases and J by 4 bases, with 10 bases between them. The CDR3: CASSYDIPYGYTF. The CDR3 DNA sequence: TGCGCCAGCAGCTACGACATCCCCTATGGCTACACCTTC.

The table lists this clonotype with a count of one. The chain joins TRBV5-1 to TRBJ2-3; tentative D call: TRBD2 (6 bases). Per the germline V gene, CDR1 is SGHRS and CDR2 is YFSETQ. This CDR3 is built from 14 residues. V was shortened by 8 bases and J by 3 bases, with 16 bases between the two germline ends. As DNA, the CDR3 is TGCGCCAGTCTGTGGAGGGAGGATACAGATACGCAGTATTTT. This encodes CASLWREDTDTQYF.

This clonotype was detected once. The chain combines TRBV5-6 with TRBJ2-5; D possibly uses TRBD1 or TRBD2 (5 bases each). The J call is doubtful: the DNA matches TRBJ2-7 better. Germline-derived CDR1 and CDR2 are SGHDT and YYEEEE. The CDR3 extends over 14 amino acids. In nucleotides, the CDR3 is TGTGCCAGCAGCAGGTACGGGACGAGGAACGAGCAGTACTTC. This encodes CASSRYGTRNEQYF.

V and J are TRBV7-8 and TRBJ1-2; no clear D. V was shortened by 2 bases and J by 5 bases, with 12 bases between the two germline ends. The CDR3 is 14 residues long. Per the germline V gene, CDR1 is SGHVS and CDR2 is FQNEAQ. The CDR3: CASSLTRGSYGYTF. The DNA of the CDR3 is TGTGCCAGCAGCTTAACGCGGGGATCTTATGGCTACACCTTC.

This clonotype was seen only a few times. This chain uses TRBV9 with TRBJ2-3, with 8 bases matching TRBD2. The germline V gene encodes CDR1 SGDLS and CDR2 YYNGEE. The CDR3 runs to 15 residues. The trim removed 0 bases at V and 2 bases at J, leaving 2 bases unmatched. CDR3 bases: TGTGCCAGCAGCGTAGCGGGGGGGTACACAGATACGCAGTATTTT. Translation gives CASSVAGGYTDTQYF.

This clonotype has just a few counts. The J gene is TRBJ1-6, the V gene TRBV6-6; 8 bases map to TRBD1. This CDR3 is 16 amino acids long. V lost 4 bases, J lost 2 bases, and 4 bases stayed unmatched. Looked up from germline, CDR1 is MNHNY and CDR2 is SVGAGI (reference sequence). The CDR3 here is CASSSGDRPYNSPLHF. The CDR3 DNA sequence: TGTGCCAGCAGTTCGGGGGACAGGCCCTATAATTCACCCCTCCACTTT.

The CDR3 sequence: CSARVGHTNTEAFF. The CDR3 nucleotides read TGCAGTGCTAGAGTAGGCCATACGAACACTGAAGCTTTCTTT. The gene calls are TRBV20-1 and TRBJ1-1; D unresolved. V lost 1 base to trimming and J lost 1 base, with 10 bases between them. Germline-derived CDR1 and CDR2 are DFQATT and SNEGSKA (reference sequence). The CDR3 has 14 residues.

CDR3 protein: CASSLRRGSGSGEQYF. The CDR3 DNA reads TGTGCCAGCAGTTTGCGGCGAGGGAGCGGGTCGGGCGAGCAGTACTTC. The chain has TRBV12-3 or TRBV12-4 and TRBJ2-7; D possibly corresponds to TRBD2 (6 bases). V dropped 3 bases and J dropped 6 bases, with 21 bases sitting between them. The CDR3 runs to 16 residues.

The chain joins TRBV7-3 to TRBJ1-1, with D maybe TRBD1 (6 bases). V was pared by 1 base and J by 6 bases, with 9 bases between. Germline lookup yields CDR1 SGHTA and CDR2 FQGTGA. The CDR3 sequence is 13 residues long. The CDR3 DNA reads TGTGCCAGCAGCTTAAATTCAGGGGCTGAAGCTTTCTTT. Residues: CASSLNSGAEAFF.